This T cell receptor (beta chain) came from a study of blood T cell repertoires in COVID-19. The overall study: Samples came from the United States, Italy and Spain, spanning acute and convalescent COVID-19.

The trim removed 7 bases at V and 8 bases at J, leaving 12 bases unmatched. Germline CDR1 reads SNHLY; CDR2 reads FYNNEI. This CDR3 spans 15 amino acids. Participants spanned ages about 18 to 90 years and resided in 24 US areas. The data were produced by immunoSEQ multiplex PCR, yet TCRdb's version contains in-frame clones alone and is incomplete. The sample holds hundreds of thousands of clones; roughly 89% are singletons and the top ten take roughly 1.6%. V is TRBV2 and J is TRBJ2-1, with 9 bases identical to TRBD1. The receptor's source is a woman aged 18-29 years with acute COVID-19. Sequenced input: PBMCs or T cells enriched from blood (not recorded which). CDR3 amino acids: CASTESGTGRDEQFF. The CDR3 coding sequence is TGTGCCAGCACCGAATCCGGGACAGGGCGGGATGAGCAGTTCTTC.